Below are 20 T cell receptor beta chains sequenced from a single sample in a study of T-cell reconstitution after alpha-beta-depleted transplantation in children. Library preparation (for TCRbeta) was performed with unique molecular identifiers. TCRdb re-called the PCR reads with MiXCR, one entry per CDR3 protein. The sample has some 290,000 distinct CDR3 sequences; nearly 10% are singletons. Here the sequenced sample was PBMCs from the stem cell graft donor, taken from the stem cell graft. Receptors were obtained from a human donor who donated a stem cell graft to a child with SCID.

This chain links TRBV18 with TRBJ2-2; TRBD1 matches 9 bases. Germline CDR1 KGHSH, CDR2 LQKENI. The J segment lost 4 bases and the V segment lost 2 bases, leaving 8 bases of the junction unmatched. The CDR3 has 17 residues. CDR3 coding DNA: TGTGCCAGCTCACCAGGAGCCCCGGGACAGGGCACCGGGGAGCTGTTTTTT. Translated, it gives CASSPGAPGQGTGELFF.

This chain links TRBV10-3 with TRBJ2-2; 9 bases match TRBD1. With V trimmed by 2 bases and J by 4 bases, 2 bases remained unmatched. Looked up from germline, CDR1 is ENHRY and CDR2 is SYGVKD. The CDR3 length is 15 residues. CDR3 sequence (DNA): TGTGCCATCAGTGAGATGACAGGGGGCACCGGGGAGCTGTTTTTT. This codes for CAISEMTGGTGELFF.

Only a few counts were recorded for this clonotype. This CDR3 is CASSQEAGLATDTQYF. The CDR3 DNA reads TGTGCCAGCAGCCAAGAAGCGGGACTAGCAACAGATACGCAGTATTTT. This chain links TRBV4-2 with TRBJ2-3, with 9 bases fitting TRBD2. This CDR3 is built from 16 residues. V was clipped by 0 bases and J by 3 bases; unmatched bases: 4. Germline assignment: CDR1 LGHNA and CDR2 YNFKEQ.

J is TRBJ2-2 and V is TRBV7-9, with a tentative D call TRBD2 (6 bases). The germline V and J ends were trimmed by 5 bases and 0 bases, with 10 bases remaining between them. Germline loops: CDR1 SEHNR, CDR2 FQNEAQ (reference sequence). The length of the CDR3 is 15 residues. DNA for the CDR3: TGTGCCAGCAGCCAAGGGACTTCGAACACCGGGGAGCTGTTTTTT. This gives the protein CASSQGTSNTGELFF.

The CDR3 nucleotides are TGTGCTAGTGGTTTGGGGATTCTAGAAAGCACAGATACGCAGTATTTT. It specifies CASGLGILESTDTQYF. V is TRBV12-5 and J is TRBJ2-3; D is undetermined. The V gene lost 1 base and the J gene lost 0 bases, with 11 bases spanning the gap. Germline CDR1 and CDR2: LGHNT and FRNRAP. The CDR3 loop spans 16 amino acids.

The V call is TRBV5-1, the J call TRBJ1-5; no definite D call. The germline V gene encodes CDR1 SGHRS and CDR2 YFSETQ. V gave up 0 bases and J gave up 3 bases, with 7 bases separating them. The CDR3 sequence is 14 residues long. CDR3 protein: CASSLEGINQPQHF. DNA of the CDR3: TGCGCCAGCAGCTTGGAAGGGATCAATCAGCCCCAGCATTTT.

This clonotype came up a few times. V is TRBV5-1 and J is TRBJ2-3; 8 bases line up with TRBD2. The CDR3 has 17 residues. V lost 3 bases and J lost 1; bases outside the gene matches: 10. Germline V lookup: CDR1 SGHRS, CDR2 YFSETQ. Written as DNA, the CDR3 is TGCGCCAGCAGCTGGGGAGGGACTAGAAAGGGCACAGATACGCAGTATTTT. Translated: CASSWGGTRKGTDTQYF.

This clonotype was counted a few times. The chain links TRBV7-9 to TRBJ2-1, with TRBD2 identical over 13 bases. V lost 8 bases to trimming and J lost 9 bases; unmatched junction nucleotides: 4. The CDR3 has 13 amino acids. Looked up from germline, CDR1 is SEHNR and CDR2 is FQNEAQ (reference sequence). Written as DNA, the CDR3 is TGTGCCAGCGGGACTAGCGGGGACGGTGAGCAGTTCTTC. It translates to CASGTSGDGEQFF.

This clonotype was detected ten times or more. V and J are TRBV7-9 and TRBJ1-2; D ambiguous. CDR3 length: 15 amino acids. Germline V gene sequence: CDR1 SEHNR, CDR2 FQNEAQ (reference sequence). V was shortened by 0 bases and J by 3 bases, with 11 bases between the two germline ends. In nucleotides, the CDR3 is TGTGCCAGCAGCTTAGCGGGTGAGGGATACTATGGCTACACCTTC. Amino acid sequence: CASSLAGEGYYGYTF.

The V call is TRBV14, the J call TRBJ2-6; TRBD2 might be the D (5 bases). Germline V gene lookup returns CDR1 SGHDN and CDR2 FVKESK. This CDR3 comprises 18 residues. V was clipped by 0 bases and J by 0 bases, with 12 bases between them. This chain's CDR3 is CASSQDGLSGSGANVLTF. Written as DNA, the CDR3 is TGTGCCAGCAGCCAAGATGGACTTTCGGGCTCTGGGGCCAACGTCCTGACTTTC.

The chain combines TRBV20-1 with TRBJ2-7; TRBD1 matches 7 bases. The CDR3 contains 13 residues. The V and J ends lost 1 base and 0 bases, in that order; junction bases with no gene match: 0. From germline, CDR1 is DFQATT and CDR2 SNEGSKA (reference sequence). As DNA, the CDR3 is TGCAGTGCTAGAGGACAGGGCTCCTACGAGCAGTACTTC. It codes for CSARGQGSYEQYF.

This clonotype was seen ten or more times. CDR3 sequence (DNA): TGCAGTGCTAGGGGACAGGGGGGGGTCGAGCAGTACTTC. It encodes CSARGQGGVEQYF. The V and J genes are TRBV20-1 and TRBJ2-7; 11 positions match TRBD1. The CDR3 spans 13 residues. The germline CDR1 and CDR2 sequences are DFQATT and SNEGSKA (reference sequence). V was clipped by 3 bases and J by 6 bases; unmatched bases: 4.

There are many counts of this clonotype. The rearrangement links TRBV7-3 to TRBJ2-2; D not resolved. From germline, CDR1 is SGHTA and CDR2 FQGTGA. Trimming pared 1 base from V and 6 bases from J, leaving 6 bases between. CDR3 length: 13 amino acids. CDR3 sequence reads: CASSLNVAGELFF. The DNA for the CDR3 is TGTGCCAGCAGCTTAAACGTCGCCGGGGAGCTGTTTTTT.

The chain carries TRBV25-1 and TRBJ1-4; no clear D. The CDR3 has 12 amino acids. Per germline, CDR1 MGHDK and CDR2 SYGVNS. Deletions cut 5 bases from V and 11 bases from J, with 12 bases between. CDR3 protein: CASSLEGLKLFF. The CDR3 coding sequence is TGTGCCAGCAGTTTGGAGGGATTGAAACTGTTTTTT.

This clonotype was seen a handful of times. The chain links TRBV27 to TRBJ2-4; D may be TRBD1 or TRBD2 (5 bases each). CDR1 is MNHEY, CDR2 SMNVEV, per germline (reference sequence). The CDR3 extends over 15 amino acids. V lost 4 bases to trimming and J lost 8 bases, with 18 bases between them. The CDR3 region is CASSSSGRPGDIQYF. The DNA for the CDR3 is TGTGCCAGCAGTTCCTCGGGACGGCCTGGGGACATTCAGTACTTC.

This rearrangement joins TRBV7-3 to TRBJ2-1; 7 positions agree with TRBD2. This CDR3 is 15 amino acids long. CDR1 and CDR2 (germline): SGHTA, FQGTGA. The V and J ends lost 5 bases and 5 bases, in that order; junction bases with no gene match: 9. The CDR3 reads CASSPYPGLNNEQFF. For the CDR3, the DNA is TGTGCCAGCAGCCCTTACCCGGGACTAAACAATGAGCAGTTCTTC.

Points on this clonotype: A junction boundary mismatches the germline segment, possibly from a read error. The V gene is TRBV29-1, the J gene TRBJ2-7; possibly TRBD1 for D (8 bases). The CDR3 has 12 amino acids. Per the germline V gene, CDR1 is SQVTM and CDR2 is ANQGSEA. The CDR3 protein is CSAQQGGYEQNF. In nucleotides, the CDR3 is TGCAGCGCCCAACAGGGGGGGTACGAGCAGAACTTC.

V is TRBV12-5 and J is TRBJ2-4, with 7 bases that match TRBD2. J lost 0 bases, V lost 0 bases, and 5 bases had no gene match. Looked up from germline, CDR1 is LGHNT and CDR2 is FRNRAP. The CDR3 extends over 17 amino acids. The CDR3 DNA reads as TGTGCTAGTGGTTTGGTCGTGGGGGGGATAGCCAAAAACATTCAGTACTTC. It translates to CASGLVVGGIAKNIQYF.

The chain employs TRBV5-1 and TRBJ2-7, with TRBD2 identical over 14 bases. This CDR3 has 16 amino acids. Trimming cost V 4 bases and J 6 bases; bases outside gene matches: 9. CDR1 and CDR2 from the germline V gene are SGHRS and YFSETQ. CDR3 sequence (DNA): TGCGCCAGCAGCCCGGGACTAGCGGGGGCCGGTGGCGAGCAGTACTTC. Translating gives CASSPGLAGAGGEQYF.

Many counts were recorded for this clonotype. This rearrangement joins TRBV3-1 to TRBJ1-2, with D unresolved. Deletions cut 0 bases from V and 7 bases from J, with 12 bases between. From germline, CDR1 is LGHDT and CDR2 YNNKEL (reference sequence). This CDR3 contains 14 residues. The CDR3 DNA sequence: TGTGCCAGCAGCCAAGAGGGCGAAGTTGGTGGCTACACCTTC. It codes for CASSQEGEVGGYTF. The full variable domain, in which reference TRBV3-1 and TRBJ1-2 provide the parts outside the CDR3, is DTAVSQTPKYLVTQMGNDKSIKCEQNLGHDTMYWYKQDSKKFLKIMFSYNNKELIINETVPNRFSPKSPDKAHLNLHINSLELGDSAVYFCASSQEGEVGGYTFGSGTRLTVV.